A selection of T cell receptor beta chains follows, all from one sample in a study of cytomegalovirus exposure and HLA in healthy donors. The method was immunoSEQ multiplex PCR; TCRdb's version includes in-frame clones alone and lacks a portion of them. The sample records under 200,000 clones, around four fifths being singletons. Material for sequencing was PBMCs. These TCRs come from a man aged 30 to 39 in good health and CMV-seronegative. The CDR3 runs from the conserved cysteine through the conserved F or W. A D gene is named only where the DNA matches it firmly. Clone size is stated in some rows and not others, as once, few, many or a class when expanded.

j_call,d_call,clone_size,v_call,cdr3_aa,cdr3_nt
TRBJ2-1,TRBD2,-,TRBV10-3,CAITSGSYNEQFF,TGTGCCATCACTAGCGGCTCCTACAATGAGCAGTTCTTC
TRBJ1-1,-,-,TRBV18,CASTLEGQYTEAFF,TGTGCCAGCACCTTGGAAGGACAGTACACTGAAGCTTTCTTT
TRBJ1-1,-,-,TRBV9,CASTRTPTGGNTEAFF,TGTGCCAGCACCCGTACGCCGACAGGAGGGAACACTGAAGCTTTCTTT
TRBJ2-2,-,-,TRBV15,CATSRERLGNTGELFF,TGTGCCACCAGCAGAGAGAGGCTAGGTAACACCGGGGAGCTGTTTTTT
TRBJ1-5,-,-,TRBV30,CAWSVRGYQPQHF,TGTGCCTGGAGTGTAAGGGGTTATCAGCCCCAGCATTTT
TRBJ2-7,-,-,TRBV19,CASSYQGTYEQYF,TGTGCCAGTAGCTATCAGGGGACCTACGAGCAGTACTTC
TRBJ2-2,-,-,TRBV4-3,CASSQEGGSFGELFF,TGCGCCAGCAGCCAGGAGGGTGGGAGTTTCGGGGAGCTGTTTTTT
TRBJ2-3,TRBD1,-,TRBV30,CAWRQGADTQYF,TGTGCCTGGAGACAGGGGGCAGATACGCAGTATTTT
TRBJ2-2,-,once,TRBV18,CASSFGREANTGELFF,TGTGCCAGCTCATTTGGTAGGGAGGCGAACACCGGGGAGCTGTTTTTT
TRBJ1-5,TRBD1,-,TRBV2,CASSDAGQGRINQPQHF,TGTGCCAGCAGTGACGCGGGACAGGGGAGGATCAATCAGCCCCAGCATTTT
TRBJ2-1,-,-,TRBV28,CASSQGGGGGYNEQFF,TGTGCCAGCAGCCAAGGGGGCGGAGGGGGCTACAATGAGCAGTTCTTC
TRBJ2-2,TRBD1,-,TRBV5-6,CASSHKARGRAGELFF,TGTGCCAGCAGCCACAAGGCCAGGGGGCGAGCCGGGGAGCTGTTTTTT
TRBJ2-1,-,few,TRBV5-1,CASSLVQGSGNEQFF,TGCGCCAGCAGCTTGGTCCAGGGGTCTGGCAATGAGCAGTTCTTC
TRBJ1-3,-,-,TRBV5-6,CASSFKTGTAGNTIYF,TGTGCCAGCAGCTTCAAAACAGGGACGGCTGGAAACACCATATATTTT
TRBJ2-3,-,-,TRBV30,CAWSVLTSTDTQYF,TGTGCCTGGAGTGTACTTACTAGCACAGATACGCAGTATTTT
TRBJ2-5,-,-,TRBV6-5,CASSMGPQETQYF,TGTGCCAGCAGCATGGGCCCCCAAGAGACCCAGTACTTC
TRBJ2-5,-,-,TRBV5-4,CASSLWAEHQETQYF,TGTGCCAGCAGCTTGTGGGCCGAACACCAAGAGACCCAGTACTTC
TRBJ1-3,-,-,TRBV30,CASDRGGNTIYF,TGTGCCTCCGACAGAGGAGGAAACACCATATATTTT
TRBJ2-7,-,-,TRBV5-1,CASSPGLLSYEQYF,TGCGCCAGCAGCCCGGGACTCCTCTCCTACGAGCAGTACTTC
TRBJ2-7,TRBD1,-,TRBV27,CASSLQGTGAWSSYEQYF,TGTGCCAGCAGTTTACAGGGGACAGGGGCCTGGAGCTCCTACGAGCAGTACTTC
TRBJ1-1,-,-,TRBV5-6,CASSFGPQGRNTEAFF,TGTGCCAGCAGCTTTGGCCCCCAGGGGCGGAACACTGAAGCTTTCTTT
TRBJ2-3,-,-,TRBV7-9,CASSLTDTQYF,TGTGCCAGCAGCCTAACAGATACGCAGTATTTT
TRBJ2-5,-,-,TRBV10-1,CASSQGSGETQYF,TGCGCCAGCAGCCAGGGATCCGGGGAGACCCAGTACTTC
TRBJ2-1,TRBD2,-,TRBV10-1,CASSDSRTSGAYNEQFF,TGCGCCAGCAGTGACTCTAGGACTAGCGGGGCCTACAATGAGCAGTTCTTC
TRBJ2-7,-,-,TRBV21-1,CASNRGTSGRSSYEQYF,TGTGCCAGCAACCGGGGGACTAGCGGGAGGTCTTCCTACGAGCAGTACTTC
TRBJ2-1,-,-,TRBV9,CASSNELQGLGNEQFF,TGTGCCAGCAGCAACGAACTACAGGGCCTTGGCAATGAGCAGTTCTTC
TRBJ1-6,TRBD1,-,TRBV7-9,CASSPGQEYSPLHF,TGTGCCAGCAGCCCGGGACAGGAGTATTCACCCCTCCACTTT
TRBJ1-4,-,-,TRBV9,CASSLSSGINEKLFF,TGTGCCAGCAGTTTGTCTTCCGGGATAAATGAAAAACTGTTTTTT
TRBJ1-5,-,-,TRBV2,CASSESIFTHGSNQPQHF,TGTGCCAGCAGTGAATCCATTTTCACCCACGGGAGCAATCAGCCCCAGCATTTT
TRBJ1-1,TRBD1,few,TRBV6-5,CASSYGQGSTEAFF,TGTGCCAGCAGTTACGGACAGGGGAGCACTGAAGCTTTCTTT
TRBJ1-2,-,-,TRBV11-2,CASSLDGGKDGYTF,TGTGCCAGCAGCTTAGACGGGGGGAAGGATGGCTACACCTTC
TRBJ2-7,-,-,TRBV19,CASSIVGGRGEQYF,TGTGCCAGTAGTATAGTTGGCGGACGGGGCGAGCAGTACTTC
TRBJ2-7,TRBD1,-,TRBV6-5,CASRQGQEPYEQYF,TGTGCCAGCAGACAGGGGCAAGAACCCTACGAGCAGTACTTC
TRBJ1-2,TRBD1,-,TRBV28,CASSSGQGAGYGYTF,TGTGCCAGCAGTTCCGGACAGGGGGCAGGGTATGGCTACACCTTC
TRBJ2-4,TRBD1,-,TRBV19,CASSIGQGVAKNIQYF,TGTGCCAGTAGTATCGGGCAGGGGGTTGCCAAAAACATTCAGTACTTC
TRBJ2-7,TRBD2,-,TRBV9,CASSVVWGGDYEQYF,TGTGCCAGCAGCGTAGTATGGGGGGGGGACTACGAGCAGTACTTC
TRBJ1-1,-,-,TRBV5-1,CASSPQGTEAFF,TGCGCCAGCAGCCCCCAGGGGACTGAAGCTTTCTTT
TRBJ2-3,TRBD2,once,TRBV6-4,CASSPGGDTDTQYF,TGTGCCAGCAGTCCGGGGGGGGACACAGATACGCAGTATTTT
TRBJ1-2,-,-,TRBV13,CASSFLQYGYTF,TGTGCCAGCAGCTTCCTGCAGTATGGCTACACCTTC
TRBJ2-3,-,-,TRBV9,CASTPGGVRTDTQYF,TGTGCCAGCACCCCCGGGGGAGTCCGCACAGATACGCAGTATTTT
TRBJ1-2,TRBD1,-,TRBV7-2,CASSRDRADTNYGYTF,TGTGCCAGCAGCCGCGACAGGGCCGATACTAACTATGGCTACACCTTC
TRBJ2-7,-,few,TRBV28,CASSLVDEQYF,TGTGCCAGCAGTTTGGTAGATGAGCAGTACTTC
TRBJ2-1,TRBD2,-,TRBV2,CASSERGATSGRASFF,TGTGCCAGCAGTGAGAGGGGGGCGACTAGCGGGAGGGCCTCGTTCTTC
TRBJ2-4,-,-,TRBV11-2,CASSLGGDKNIQYF,TGTGCCAGCAGCTTAGGGGGGGACAAAAACATTCAGTACTTC
TRBJ1-1,-,-,TRBV6-5,CATCRDSEAFF,TGTGCCACTTGCCGGGATTCTGAAGCTTTCTTT
TRBJ1-1,TRBD1,once,TRBV25-1,CASLRGTGRNTEAFF,TGTGCCAGCCTGCGGGGGACAGGACGGAACACTGAAGCTTTCTTT
TRBJ1-1,-,-,TRBV7-2,CASSLEGGAEAFF,TGTGCCAGCAGCTTAGAGGGAGGGGCTGAAGCTTTCTTT
TRBJ1-1,-,-,TRBV5-1,CASSLVATYGNTEAFF,TGCGCCAGCAGCTTGGTGGCAACGTATGGGAACACTGAAGCTTTCTTT